This TCR beta chain was sequenced in a study of T cell responses to AZD1222 COVID-19 vaccine. Overall study: Analysis merged second doses at about 4 or about 12 weeks. Findings and limits, study-wide: Baseline antibody screening turned up just a handful of seropositive AZD1222 recipients. As reported, nearly half of all spike-specific TCRs target variant regions that are unmutated. Most donors were white British, females outnumbered males, and clonal diversity was possibly underestimated.

V lost 4 bases to trimming and J lost 6 bases, with 16 bases between them. The V gene's germline CDR1 is SGHNT and CDR2 YYREEE (reference sequence). This CDR3 has 14 amino acids. The data were produced by immunoSEQ multiplex PCR, yet TCRdb's version contains in-frame clones alone and is incomplete. This table has roughly 170,000 clones, approximately 90% appearing once. Comments on this clone: What it binds is unknown.

The chain links TRBV5-4 to TRBJ1-2; a weak D match, TRBD1 (6 bases). This clonotype was sampled from an adult in good health. The sequenced sample was peripheral blood, obtained on day 0 of AZD1222 vaccination. The CDR3 bases are TGTGCCAGCAGCCCGGGGGGCCAGTTGAATGGCTACACCTTC. Protein sequence: CASSPGGQLNGYTF.